Shown below are 12 T cell receptor beta chains from a single sample sequenced in a study of blood T cell repertoires in COVID-19. Clones were read by immunoSEQ multiplex PCR, and TCRdb kept only the in-frame ones, dropping some. The sample includes some 200,000 clones, around 90% of them seen just once. Input material: peripheral blood. These receptor sequences come from a woman aged 18-29 years who had recovered from COVID-19.

The chain uses TRBV27 and TRBJ2-7; D uncertain. V was pared by 6 bases and J by 3 bases, with 6 bases between. CDR1 is MNHEY and CDR2 is SMNVEV in the germline V gene (reference sequence). This CDR3 is built from 11 residues. CDR3 protein: CASSHGYEQYF. Here the CDR3 DNA reads TGTGCCAGCAGCCACGGCTACGAGCAGTACTTC.

The CDR3 region is CASSVGKGAGQPQHF. CDR3 bases: TGTGCCAGCAGCGTAGGAAAGGGGGCTGGTCAGCCCCAGCATTTT. V gene TRBV9 combines with J gene TRBJ1-5; 7 positions match TRBD1. Unmatched junction bases numbered 6, after V lost 0 bases and J lost 6 bases. From germline, CDR1 is SGDLS and CDR2 YYNGEE. The CDR3 is 15 residues long.

The rearrangement uses TRBV27 and TRBJ1-2; D is possibly TRBD1 (5 bases). The CDR3 contains 15 residues. CDR1 and CDR2 (germline): MNHEY, SMNVEV (reference sequence). V shed 5 bases and J shed 6 bases, with 19 bases lying between them. CDR3 in DNA: TGTGCCAGCAGTCTCTCTGGGCCGGGAGGGGATGGCTACACCTTC. Amino acids: CASSLSGPGGDGYTF.

The rearrangement joins TRBV19 to TRBJ2-5; 14 bases line up with TRBD2. J gave up 5 bases and V 1 base, and 3 bases lay outside the gene matches. The CDR3 extends over 16 amino acids. Germline values: CDR1 LNHDA, CDR2 SQIVND (reference sequence). CDR3 sequence: CASSIGGLAGAETQYF. The CDR3 DNA sequence: TGTGCCAGTAGTATAGGGGGACTAGCGGGAGCGGAGACCCAGTACTTC.

The rearrangement links TRBV27 to TRBJ1-5; 7 positions agree with TRBD1. Germline CDR1 and CDR2: MNHEY and SMNVEV (reference sequence). This CDR3 is 13 amino acids long. V dropped 4 bases and J dropped 6; count of bases not matched to a gene: 3. DNA for the CDR3: TGTGCCAGCAGTTCAGACAGGGTTCAGCCCCAGCATTTT. Amino acids: CASSSDRVQPQHF.

V usage is TRBV28 and J usage is TRBJ1-1; tentatively, D is TRBD1 (6 bases). The V end was cut by 1 base, the J end by 4 bases, with 10 bases between. Looked up from germline, CDR1 is MDHEN and CDR2 is SYDVKM. CDR3 length: 14 residues. The CDR3 is CASSLFQGSTEAFF. The DNA for the CDR3 is TGTGCCAGCAGTTTATTCCAGGGGAGCACTGAAGCTTTCTTT.

The chain recombines TRBV13 with TRBJ1-2, with 8 bases identical to TRBD1. Germline assignment: CDR1 PRHDT and CDR2 FYEKMQ (reference sequence). CDR3 length: 15 residues. V was pared by 5 bases and J by 0 bases, with 5 bases of the junction left unmatched. CDR3 DNA sequence: TGTGCCAGCAGCCTGCAGGGGGCTGCTAACTATGGCTACACCTTC. This codes for CASSLQGAANYGYTF. Supplemented by reference TRBV13 and TRBJ1-2, the full variable domain reads AAGVIQSPRHLIKEKRETATLKCYPIPRHDTVYWYQQGPGQDPQFLISFYEKMQSDKGSIPDRFSAQQFSDYHSELNMSSLELGDSALYFCASSLQGAANYGYTFGSGTRLTVV.

The chain employs TRBV7-2 and TRBJ2-1; TRBD2 aligns across 8 bases. CDR3 length: 15 amino acids. CDR1 SGHTA and CDR2 FQGNSA come from the germline V gene. With V trimmed by 4 bases and J by 7 bases, 9 bases remained unmatched. The CDR3 DNA reads as TGTGCCAGCAGCTCCTCCGGGACTAGTTGGAATGAGCAGTTCTTC. Amino acids: CASSSSGTSWNEQFF.

V usage is TRBV5-1 and J usage is TRBJ2-7, with 8 bases aligning to TRBD1. Per germline, CDR1 SGHRS and CDR2 YFSETQ. The ends lost 3 bases at V and 3 bases at J; junction bases unmatched: 5. CDR3 length: 14 amino acids. The CDR3 DNA is TGCGCCAGCAGCTCTGGACAGGGACGCTACGAGCAGTACTTC. Amino acids: CASSSGQGRYEQYF.

This chain joins TRBV27 and TRBJ1-5; tentative D call: TRBD1 (5 bases). The CDR3 length is 15 residues. Deletions cut 6 bases from V and 7 bases from J, with 19 bases between. Looked up from germline, CDR1 is MNHEY and CDR2 is SMNVEV (reference sequence). The DNA of the CDR3 is TGTGCCAGCAGACCCGGGACTTGGGGCGGGCAGCCCCAGCATTTT. Translated: CASRPGTWGGQPQHF.

This chain links TRBV4-3 with TRBJ1-2; the D gene is possibly TRBD1 (6 bases). Per the germline V gene, CDR1 is LGHNA and CDR2 is YSLEER. The germline V and J ends were trimmed by 0 bases and 2 bases, with 13 bases remaining between them. This CDR3 contains 16 residues. This CDR3 reads CASSQDRGGFNYGYTF. The DNA for the CDR3 is TGCGCCAGCAGCCAAGATAGGGGGGGATTCAACTATGGCTACACCTTC.

J is TRBJ2-3 and V is TRBV27; 8 nucleotides align to TRBD2. The V gene end was trimmed by 4 bases and the J gene end by 4 bases; junction bases not matched to a gene: 4. Germline CDR1 is MNHEY and CDR2 is SMNVEV (reference sequence). The CDR3 runs 14 residues. The CDR3: CASSSRGGADTQYF. CDR3 sequence (DNA): TGTGCCAGCAGTTCCCGGGGGGGGGCAGATACGCAGTATTTT.